These 7 T cell receptor beta chains share one sample of origin, sequenced in a study of regulatory T cells in long-lasting Graves disease. Libraries of TCR beta came from iRepertoire HTBI primers plus Arm-PCR of CDR3 regions. One entry per CDR3 protein results from TCRdb running MiXCR on the multiplex PCR reads. The data contain 450,000 or so distinct CDR3 sequences, around a fifth of them seen just once; the ten biggest clones take up less than 15%. Described time point: persistent/refractory GD, antithyroid drugs over 5 years with positive TRAb. Researchers made the TCR library from RNA that was extracted from PBMCs. The sample here was peripheral blood mononuclear cells (PBMCs), taken when the disease was refractory, from a patient treated with antithyroid drugs. The origin of the receptors is a female donor with Graves disease.

This clonotype was found many times. The J gene is TRBJ2-7, the V gene TRBV7-2, with D possibly being TRBD1 or TRBD2 (5 bases each). V lost 6 bases, J lost 6 bases, and 18 bases lay in between. This CDR3 has 14 amino acids. Germline CDR1 and CDR2: SGHTA and FQGNSA. CDR3 nucleotides: TGTGCCAGCAGTTCCCCCGGGACCTCCCGCGAGCAGTACTTC. Translating it yields CASSSPGTSREQYF.

This clonotype was seen a few times. The V gene is TRBV5-6, the J gene TRBJ1-4, with 9 bases fitting TRBD1. The CDR3 is 16 amino acids. The junction had 7 bases not matched to a gene; V was cut back by 0 bases and J by 7 bases. Germline V gene data show CDR1 as SGHDT and CDR2 as YYEEEE. CDR3 bases: TGTGCCAGCAGCTTGGTTCCCGGGACAGGGTCTGAAAAACTGTTTTTT. Translation gives CASSLVPGTGSEKLFF.

The chain joins TRBV6-1 to TRBJ1-6, with no clear D. The germline gives CDR1 MNHNS, CDR2 SASEGT. Trimming left V 5 bases short and J 0 bases short, with 11 bases between. The CDR3 covers 16 residues. CDR3 protein: CASSTPLSSYNSPLHF. CDR3 DNA: TGTGCCAGCAGTACGCCGCTCAGCTCCTATAATTCACCCCTCCACTTT.

The chain uses TRBV12-3 or TRBV12-4 and TRBJ1-6, with D unresolved. This CDR3 has 15 amino acids. V gave up 5 bases and J gave up 3 bases, with 11 bases separating them. CDR3 region: CASSPSSVYNSPLHF. As DNA, the CDR3 is TGTGCCAGCAGTCCCTCCTCGGTCTATAATTCACCCCTCCACTTT.

In its sample, this clonotype was seen a few times. The chain recombines TRBV7-2 with TRBJ1-5; D is unresolved. This CDR3 spans 14 amino acids. Germline CDR1 SGHTA, CDR2 FQGNSA. V lost 6 bases and J 5 bases, leaving 14 bases between the germline ends. The CDR3 spells CASSFALIDQPQHF. The CDR3 DNA sequence: TGTGCCAGCAGTTTTGCCTTGATAGATCAGCCCCAGCATTTT.

This chain connects TRBV3-1 to TRBJ2-7; D remains ambiguous. Between the trimmed V and J ends, which lost 4 bases and 2 bases, there was a span of 12 bases. In germline, CDR1 is LGHDT, CDR2 YNNKEL (reference sequence). The CDR3 covers 14 residues. The CDR3 spells CASSPGMVTYEQYF. As DNA, the CDR3 is TGTGCCAGCAGCCCTGGGATGGTTACCTACGAGCAGTACTTC.

This clonotype was seen only once. The chain combines TRBV2 with TRBJ1-2; TRBD1 is a possible D gene (5 bases). The CDR3 extends over 14 amino acids. V shed 4 bases and J shed 3 bases, with 12 bases lying between them. Germline CDR1 reads SNHLY; CDR2 reads FYNNEI. The CDR3, as DNA: TGTGCCAGCAGTGGGGTGACAGCCTACTATGGCTACACCTTC. It yields the protein CASSGVTAYYGYTF.